This T cell receptor beta chain was identified during a study of shared T cell receptors in the human thymus. Using immunoSEQ multiplex PCR, the repertoire was profiled, and TCRdb retains in-frame clones only, with some absent. The profile shows 500,000 to 750,000 clones, roughly 90% of them singletons. The germline V gene has CDR1 SGHTS and CDR2 YDEGEE. After removal of 2 bases from V and 2 bases from J, the junction contained 7 bases not matched to a gene. The CDR3 consists of 16 residues. This clone was detected once. The same sample was also studied in work on human thymus T cells. According to that study: Resections that were taken during corrective heart surgery supplied the thymus tissue. Thymic and blood repertoires appeared to display a bias in their usage of V and J genes. Among unrelated individuals, related research reported thymic repertoires that overlapped highly.

The sequencing sample was made of thymocytes. The TCR sequence derives from a boy younger than two with a congenital heart defect. This rearrangement joins TRBV5-8 to TRBJ1-5; 7 nucleotides agree with TRBD1. Here the CDR3 DNA reads TGTGCCAGCAGCTTTGGTGCCGGGACAGGCAATCAGCCCCAGCATTTT. As protein: CASSFGAGTGNQPQHF.